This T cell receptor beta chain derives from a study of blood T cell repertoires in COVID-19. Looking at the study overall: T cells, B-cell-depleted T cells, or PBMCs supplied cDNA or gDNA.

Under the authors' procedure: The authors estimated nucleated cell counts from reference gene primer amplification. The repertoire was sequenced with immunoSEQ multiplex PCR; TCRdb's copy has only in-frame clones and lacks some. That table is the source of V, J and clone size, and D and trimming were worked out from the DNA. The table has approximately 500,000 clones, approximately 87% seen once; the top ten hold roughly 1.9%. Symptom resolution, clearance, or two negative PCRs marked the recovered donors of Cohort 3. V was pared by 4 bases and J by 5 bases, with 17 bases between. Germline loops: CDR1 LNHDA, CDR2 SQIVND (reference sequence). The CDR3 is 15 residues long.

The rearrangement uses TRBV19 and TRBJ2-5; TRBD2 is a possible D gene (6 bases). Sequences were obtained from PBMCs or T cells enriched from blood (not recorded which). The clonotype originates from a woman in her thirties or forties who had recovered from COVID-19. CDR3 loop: CASSTPGRGTETQYF. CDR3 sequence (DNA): TGTGCCAGTAGTACCCCCGGGCGGGGTACCGAGACCCAGTACTTC.